This TCR beta chain was sequenced during a study of cytomegalovirus exposure and HLA in healthy donors. This clone was observed a handful of times. Its antigen is unknown. Overall study findings and caveats: With later analysis, a missense DCLRE1C variant became linked to TCR beta V- and J-gene trimming. Several of the most significant clusters appeared, in a later analysis, to be linked to common viral pathogens. The authors listed some 160 TCR beta chains as cytomegalovirus-associated.

The PCR had 60 Vbeta and 13 Jbeta primers. Method: immunoSEQ multiplex PCR; TCRdb's copy keeps in-frame clones and lacks some. Of more than 85,000 clones in the sample, about two thirds were seen once. The V segment lost 6 bases and the J segment 2 bases; nucleotides outside the gene matches: 5. The CDR3 extends over 15 amino acids. Germline V CDR1 and CDR2: SGHRS, YFSETQ. Sequenced input: PBMCs. The TCR was taken from a woman aged 70-85 years in good health and CMV-seropositive. The rearrangement links TRBV5-1 to TRBJ2-1, with 10 nucleotides matching TRBD2. This CDR3 reads CASKPGLATYNEQFF. For the CDR3, the DNA is TGCGCCAGCAAACCGGGACTAGCGACCTACAATGAGCAGTTCTTC.